This T cell receptor (beta chain) was found in a study of blood T cells in healthy people across ages. The CDR3 length is 14 residues. Germline trimming cut 5 bases from V and 0 bases from J; bases unmatched to any gene: 1. The germline gives CDR1 MNHNY, CDR2 SVGAGI (reference sequence). Total RNA, at least 5.5 micrograms per sample, was extracted from PBMCs. Alongside a J-beta primer mix, a sample-barcoded 5' primer served in a second PCR lasting 7 to 11 cycles. TCRdb passed the 5' RACE reads through MiXCR, listing each CDR3 protein once. The table lists about 1,800,000 distinct CDR3 sequences, 28% of them singletons.

V gene TRBV6-6 combines with J gene TRBJ1-3, with TRBD1 matching 7 bases. Sequencing was performed on blood. The clonotype originates from a young woman in good health. CDR3 nucleotides: TGTGCCAGCAGTCACAGGGGCTCTGGAAACACCATATATTTT. It translates to CASSHRGSGNTIYF.